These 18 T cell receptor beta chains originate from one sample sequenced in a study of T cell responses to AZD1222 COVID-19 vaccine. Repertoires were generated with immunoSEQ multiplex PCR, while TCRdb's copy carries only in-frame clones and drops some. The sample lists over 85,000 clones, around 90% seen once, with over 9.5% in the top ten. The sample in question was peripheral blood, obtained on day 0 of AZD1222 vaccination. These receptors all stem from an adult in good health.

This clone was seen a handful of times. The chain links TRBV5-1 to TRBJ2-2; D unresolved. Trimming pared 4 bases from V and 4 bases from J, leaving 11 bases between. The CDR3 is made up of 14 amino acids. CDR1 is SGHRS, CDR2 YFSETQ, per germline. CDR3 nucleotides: TGCGCCAGCAGCCAAATAGTGGGCACCGGGGAGCTGTTTTTT. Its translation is CASSQIVGTGELFF.

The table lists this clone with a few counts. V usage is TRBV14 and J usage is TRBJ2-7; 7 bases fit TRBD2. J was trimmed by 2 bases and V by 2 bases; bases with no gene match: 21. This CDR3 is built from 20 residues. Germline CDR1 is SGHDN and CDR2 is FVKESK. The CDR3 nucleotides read TGTGCCAGCAGCCAACTAGGTTTGGCTAGCGGAGCTACCAGACCCTACGAGCAGTACTTC. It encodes CASSQLGLASGATRPYEQYF.

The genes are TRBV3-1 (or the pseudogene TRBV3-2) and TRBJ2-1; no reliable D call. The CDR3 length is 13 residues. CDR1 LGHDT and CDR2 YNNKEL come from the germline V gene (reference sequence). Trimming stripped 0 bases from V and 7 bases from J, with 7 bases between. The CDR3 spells CASSQDLMNEQFF. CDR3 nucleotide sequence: TGTGCCAGCAGCCAAGATCTAATGAATGAGCAGTTCTTC.

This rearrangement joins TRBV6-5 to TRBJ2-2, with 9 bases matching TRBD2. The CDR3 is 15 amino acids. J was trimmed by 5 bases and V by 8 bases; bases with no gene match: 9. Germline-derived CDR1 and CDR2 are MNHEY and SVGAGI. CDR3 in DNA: TGTGCCAGCCGGAGGAGCGGGGGGCAAACCGGGGAGCTGTTTTTT. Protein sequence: CASRRSGGQTGELFF.

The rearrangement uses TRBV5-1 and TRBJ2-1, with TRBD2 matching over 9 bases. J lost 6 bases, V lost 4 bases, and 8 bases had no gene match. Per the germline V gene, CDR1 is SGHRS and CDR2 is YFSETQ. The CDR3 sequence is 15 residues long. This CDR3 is CASSVAGEKVNEQFF. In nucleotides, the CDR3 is TGCGCCAGCAGCGTAGCGGGAGAGAAGGTCAATGAGCAGTTCTTC.

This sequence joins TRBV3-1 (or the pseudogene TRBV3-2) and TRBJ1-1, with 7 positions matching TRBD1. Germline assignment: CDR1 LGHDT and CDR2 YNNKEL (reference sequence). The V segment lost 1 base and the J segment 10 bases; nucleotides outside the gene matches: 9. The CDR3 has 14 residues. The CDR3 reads CASSQGEGGGPAFF. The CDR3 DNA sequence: TGTGCCAGCAGCCAAGGGGAAGGAGGGGGCCCAGCTTTCTTT.

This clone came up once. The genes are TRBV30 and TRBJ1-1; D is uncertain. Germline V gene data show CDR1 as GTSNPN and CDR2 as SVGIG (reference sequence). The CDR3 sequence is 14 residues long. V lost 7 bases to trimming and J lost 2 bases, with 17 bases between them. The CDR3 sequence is CASTPELFNTEAFF. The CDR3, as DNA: TGTGCCTCTACCCCGGAGCTGTTCAACACTGAAGCTTTCTTT.

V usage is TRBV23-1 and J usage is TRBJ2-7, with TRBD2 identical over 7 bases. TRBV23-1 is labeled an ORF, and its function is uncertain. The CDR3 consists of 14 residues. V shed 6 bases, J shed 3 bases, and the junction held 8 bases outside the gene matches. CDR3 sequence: CASSRAGWVYEQYF. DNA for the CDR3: TGCGCCAGCAGCCGAGCGGGGTGGGTCTACGAGCAGTACTTC.

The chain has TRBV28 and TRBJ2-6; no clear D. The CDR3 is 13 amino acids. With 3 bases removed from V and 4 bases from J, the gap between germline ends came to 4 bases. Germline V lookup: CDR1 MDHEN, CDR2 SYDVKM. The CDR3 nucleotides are TGTGCCAGCAGTTTGGGAGGGGCCAACGTCCTGACTTTC. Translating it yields CASSLGGANVLTF.

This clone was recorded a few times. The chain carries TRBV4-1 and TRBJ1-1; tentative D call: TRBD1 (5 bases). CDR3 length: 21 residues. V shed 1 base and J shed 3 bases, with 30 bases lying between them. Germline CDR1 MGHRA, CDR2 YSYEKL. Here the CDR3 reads CASSQARLSPGPLKGYTEAFF. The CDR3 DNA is TGCGCCAGCAGCCAAGCCCGCTTATCCCCGGGCCCTTTAAAGGGGTACACTGAAGCTTTCTTT.

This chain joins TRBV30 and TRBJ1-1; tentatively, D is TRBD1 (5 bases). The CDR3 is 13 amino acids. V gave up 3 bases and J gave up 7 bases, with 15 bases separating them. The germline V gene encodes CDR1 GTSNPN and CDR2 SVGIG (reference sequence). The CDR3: CAWRGTELFEAFF. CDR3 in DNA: TGTGCCTGGAGGGGGACCGAGTTGTTTGAAGCTTTCTTT.

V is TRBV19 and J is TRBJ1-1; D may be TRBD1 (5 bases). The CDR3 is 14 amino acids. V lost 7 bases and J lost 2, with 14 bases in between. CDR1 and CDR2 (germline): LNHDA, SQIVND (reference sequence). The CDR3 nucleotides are TGTGCCAGTACTCCGGGACCATCCAACACTGAAGCTTTCTTT. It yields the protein CASTPGPSNTEAFF.

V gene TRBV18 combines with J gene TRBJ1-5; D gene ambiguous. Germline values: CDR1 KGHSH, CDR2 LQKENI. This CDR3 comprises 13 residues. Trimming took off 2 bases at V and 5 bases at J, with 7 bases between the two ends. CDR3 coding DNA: TGTGCCAGCTCACCAAACTATGATCAGCCCCAGCATTTT. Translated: CASSPNYDQPQHF.

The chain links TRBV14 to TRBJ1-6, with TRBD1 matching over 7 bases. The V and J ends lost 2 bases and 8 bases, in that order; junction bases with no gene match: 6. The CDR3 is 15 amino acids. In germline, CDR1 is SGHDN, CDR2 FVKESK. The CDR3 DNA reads TGTGCCAGCAGCCAAATGGACAGGAGAGATTCACCCCTCCACTTT. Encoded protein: CASSQMDRRDSPLHF.

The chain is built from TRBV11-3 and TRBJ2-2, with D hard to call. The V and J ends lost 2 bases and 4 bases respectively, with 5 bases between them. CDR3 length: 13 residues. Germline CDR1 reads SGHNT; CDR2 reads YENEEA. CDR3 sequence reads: CASSLRLTGELFF. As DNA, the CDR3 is TGTGCCAGCAGCTTAAGGCTCACCGGGGAGCTGTTTTTT.

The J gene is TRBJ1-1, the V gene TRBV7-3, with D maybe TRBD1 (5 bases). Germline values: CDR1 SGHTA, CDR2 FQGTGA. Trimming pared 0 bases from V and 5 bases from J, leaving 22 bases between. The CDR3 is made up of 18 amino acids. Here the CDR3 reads CASSLTPPLEAGGTEAFF. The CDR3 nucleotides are TGTGCCAGCAGCTTAACACCCCCGTTGGAAGCCGGGGGAACTGAAGCTTTCTTT. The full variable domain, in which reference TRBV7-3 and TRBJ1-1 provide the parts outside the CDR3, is GAGVSQTPSNKVTEKGKYVELRCDPISGHTALYWYRQSLGQGPEFLIYFQGTGAADDSGLPNDRFFAVRPEGSVSTLKIQRTERGDSAVYLCASSLTPPLEAGGTEAFFGQGTRLTVV.

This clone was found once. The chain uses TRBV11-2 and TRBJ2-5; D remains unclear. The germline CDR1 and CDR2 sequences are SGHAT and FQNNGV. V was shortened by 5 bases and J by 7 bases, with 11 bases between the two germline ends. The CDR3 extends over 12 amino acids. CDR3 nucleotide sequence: TGTGCCAGCAGCCCCCACCCCGGGACCCAGTACTTC. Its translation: CASSPHPGTQYF.

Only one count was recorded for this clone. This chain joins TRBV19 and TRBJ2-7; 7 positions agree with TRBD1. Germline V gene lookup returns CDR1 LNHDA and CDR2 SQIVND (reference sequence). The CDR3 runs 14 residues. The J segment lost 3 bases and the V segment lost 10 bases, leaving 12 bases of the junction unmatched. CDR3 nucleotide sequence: TGTGCCACCGCGGACAGGCCCGGCGACTACGAGCAGTACTTC. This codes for CATADRPGDYEQYF.